This TCR beta chain derives from a study of T cells after yellow fever vaccination. Study information: Fractions of limited cellularity were prepared by means of SMART-Seq v4 Ultra Low Input. The study, taken as a whole, reports: Within FACS-sorted repertoires, abundant clonotypes contaminating from the bulk population could be present.

The authors made TCR cDNA by 5'RACE template switching, adding a universal primer site and UMIs. TCRdb ran MiXCR on the 5' RACE reads and lists one entry per CDR3 protein. This sample has approximately 580,000 distinct CDR3 sequences, with 17% found just once. Germline V CDR1 and CDR2: SGHTA, FQGNSA. The CDR3 contains 11 residues. Comments on this clonotype: Its target is not known. At one end the junction does not follow the germline gene, possibly because of a read error.

This receptor was taken from a young man who received the YFV17D yellow fever vaccine. Specimen: PBMCs, collected 5 to 6 days after the first yellow fever vaccination. This chain uses TRBV7-2 with TRBJ2-3; D is perhaps TRBD2 (5 bases). CDR3 sequence: CASSLGGLASF. CDR3 coding DNA: TGTGCCAGCAGCTTAGGCGGGCTGGCCTCTTTT.